The clone carrying this TCR beta chain was counted a few times. These data originate in a study of T-cell reconstitution after alpha-beta-depleted transplantation in children. V shed 4 bases and J 3 bases; nucleotides not matched to a gene: 8. Germline lookup yields CDR1 SGHRS and CDR2 YFSETQ. This CDR3 has 16 residues. Preparation of the TCRbeta library was carried out with unique molecular identifiers. Each CDR3 protein gets one entry after TCRdb re-called the PCR reads with MiXCR. The repertoire holds around 500,000 distinct CDR3 sequences, with about 12% as singletons. The TCR was taken from a human donor who donated a stem cell graft to a child with combined immunodeficiency. V gene TRBV5-1 combines with J gene TRBJ1-5; 9 nucleotides line up with TRBD1. Sequenced here: PBMCs from the stem cell graft donor, sampled from the stem cell graft. The CDR3 DNA reads TGCGCCAGCAGCCCGGGACAGGGAAGTTTCAATCAGCCCCAGCATTTT. Translating it yields CASSPGQGSFNQPQHF.